A selection of T cell receptor beta chains follows, all from one sample in a study of CXCR3-negative and CXCR3-positive naive CD8 T cells. One entry per CDR3 protein, without DNA, is what TCRdb gives after re-calling the 5' RACE reads. This sample's table has some 130,000 distinct CDR3 sequences. Sequenced input: naive CXCR3- CD8+ T cells from blood. The receptors were gathered from a human donor in good health. Some clones in this sample may be carry-over from other donors' samples. The CDR3 runs from the conserved cysteine through the conserved F or W. Clone size, where shown, is once, few, many, or a class for clones that have expanded.

J gene | V gene | clone size | CDR3 protein
TRBJ1-5 | TRBV2 | - | CASTTHQAGQPQHF
TRBJ2-3 | TRBV29-1 | - | CGAEGTSGRDTQYF
TRBJ2-3 | TRBV7-9 | - | CASSRLAGATDTQYF
TRBJ2-1 | TRBV20-1 | - | CSALGGARDNEQFF
TRBJ2-2 | TRBV11-2 | - | CASSLDGRPITGELFF
TRBJ2-5 | TRBV15 | - | CATYGGGRETQYF
TRBJ2-1 | TRBV6-5 | - | CASSYATSGPYNEQFF
TRBJ2-1 | TRBV12-3/TRBV12-4 | - | CASSPQGLGEQFF
TRBJ2-7 | TRBV29-1 | - | CSVTGQDSYEQYF
TRBJ1-1 | TRBV4-1 | - | CASSQDSERLNTEAFF
TRBJ2-2 | TRBV7-2 | - | CASSLERESGGELFF
TRBJ1-5 | TRBV4-2 | - | CASGPSGNSNQPQHF
TRBJ2-1 | TRBV7-2 | - | CASSPVSGRNEQFF
TRBJ1-5 | TRBV29-1 | - | CSVRGSDSNQPQHF
TRBJ2-7 | TRBV29-1 | - | CSVQGTYEQYF
TRBJ1-1 | TRBV5-6 | - | CARSLGHRVAADTEAFF
TRBJ2-5 | TRBV7-8 | - | CASSLPEGEETQYF
TRBJ1-4 | TRBV15 | - | CATSIDRGIGKLFF
TRBJ2-5 | TRBV7-2 | - | CASSFGTSNGGETQYF
TRBJ2-3 | TRBV5-1 | - | CASSLTPDSTDTQYF
TRBJ2-1 | TRBV29-1 | - | CSVVSGAQYNEQFF
TRBJ1-2 | TRBV5-1 | - | CASSLEQVLDYGYTF
TRBJ2-1 | TRBV28 | - | CASSGTSGSREQFF
TRBJ2-5 | TRBV7-2 | - | CASSLAGGGASETQYF
TRBJ2-2 | TRBV4-3 | - | CASSAYTSGGAGTGELFF
TRBJ2-1 | TRBV7-6 | - | CASSLDRSNDDNEQFF
TRBJ2-1 | TRBV7-9 | - | CASSATDGPDNEQFF
TRBJ2-1 | TRBV5-4 | - | CASSLGSLGGSEQFF
TRBJ2-5 | TRBV2 | - | CASSELLAGAQETQYF
TRBJ2-1 | TRBV9 | - | CASSVALSPYNEQFF
TRBJ2-7 | TRBV29-1 | - | CSVEAGAGGYEQYF
TRBJ1-1 | TRBV6-1 | - | CASSGSRDRAGTEAFF
TRBJ2-1 | TRBV7-9 | - | CASSLEAAGRYNEQFF
TRBJ2-5 | TRBV30 | - | CAWSVAQGIETQYF
TRBJ1-1 | TRBV4-3 | - | CASSQAGTEAFF
TRBJ2-1 | TRBV29-1 | - | CSVPLGYNEQFF
TRBJ2-7 | TRBV7-9 | - | CASSPLGQYEQYF
TRBJ1-1 | TRBV13 | - | CASSSDRTNTEAFF
TRBJ2-1 | TRBV24-1 | - | CATSDPGSSYNEQFF
TRBJ1-2 | TRBV29-1 | - | CSDRTPHLRQGWYGYTF
TRBJ2-1 | TRBV14 | medium-sized | CASSPLGIETGGFTTYNEQFF